The 10 T cell receptor beta chains below all came from one sample that was sequenced in a study of blood T cell repertoires in COVID-19. Using immunoSEQ multiplex PCR, the repertoire was profiled, and TCRdb retains in-frame clones only, with some absent. The table has around 110,000 clones, around 78% seen once; the top ten hold 2% to 2.5%. Sequenced input: peripheral blood. These receptors all come from a young man with acute or convalescent COVID-19.

The genes are TRBV30 and TRBJ2-7; 9 bases are a match to TRBD1. V gave up 3 bases and J gave up 4 bases; unmatched junction bases: 7. CDR1 is GTSNPN, CDR2 SVGIG, per germline (reference sequence). The CDR3 totals 14 residues. CDR3 region: CAWRLRGQGYEQYF. For the CDR3, the DNA is TGTGCCTGGAGATTGCGCGGACAGGGGTACGAGCAGTACTTC.

The rearrangement uses TRBV30 and TRBJ2-3; no reliable D call. With 3 bases removed from V and 2 bases from J, the gap between germline ends came to 9 bases. This CDR3 region has 13 residues. Germline-derived CDR1 and CDR2 are GTSNPN and SVGIG (reference sequence). The chain's CDR3 is CAWRQTITDTQYF. CDR3 DNA: TGTGCCTGGAGACAGACCATCACAGATACGCAGTATTTT.

The chain recombines TRBV19 with TRBJ2-1; TRBD1 agrees at 10 bases. This CDR3 has 15 amino acids. Germline V gene data show CDR1 as LNHDA and CDR2 as SQIVND (reference sequence). V dropped 6 bases and J dropped 6; count of bases not matched to a gene: 8. DNA of the CDR3: TGTGCCAGTAGCCTGGACAGGGGGGACCTCAATGAGCAGTTCTTC. Protein product: CASSLDRGDLNEQFF.

The chain has TRBV5-1 and TRBJ2-1, with 13 nucleotides matching TRBD2. Per the germline V gene, CDR1 is SGHRS and CDR2 is YFSETQ. The CDR3 has 18 amino acids. The trim removed 4 bases at V and 5 bases at J, leaving 12 bases unmatched. Written as DNA, the CDR3 is TGCGCCAGCAGCGGCGGACTAGCGGGAGTATTAGAAGACAATGAGCAGTTCTTC. This translates into CASSGGLAGVLEDNEQFF.

The gene calls are TRBV7-6 and TRBJ1-2, with TRBD1 as a possible D gene (5 bases). The V and J ends lost 9 bases and 8 bases respectively, with 22 bases between them. The CDR3 consists of 14 residues. Germline V lookup: CDR1 SGHVS, CDR2 FNYEAQ. The CDR3, as DNA: TGTGCCAGTTCGGGGCCCCTCCACCGGGAGGGCTACACCTTC. Its protein product is CASSGPLHREGYTF.

The chain has TRBV6-2 or TRBV6-3 and TRBJ1-1; TRBD1 might be the D (5 bases). The V and J ends lost 0 bases and 7 bases respectively, with 18 bases between them. The CDR3 is 16 residues long. Germline lookup yields CDR1 MNHEY and CDR2 SVGEGT. The CDR3 spells CASSYSVGGAENEAFF. For the CDR3, the DNA is TGTGCCAGCAGTTACTCAGTGGGAGGGGCGGAGAATGAAGCTTTCTTT.

The J gene is TRBJ2-3, the V gene TRBV5-1, with a possible D match to TRBD2 (5 bases). Per the germline V gene, CDR1 is SGHRS and CDR2 is YFSETQ. Trimming removed 4 bases from V and 6 bases from J, with 15 bases in between. This CDR3 contains 14 residues. CDR3 nucleotide sequence: TGCGCCAGCAGCCGTGACTATCCTGACGATACGCAGTATTTT. Encoded protein: CASSRDYPDDTQYF.

This clone was seen just once. This rearrangement joins TRBV3-1 (or the pseudogene TRBV3-2) to TRBJ2-5, with 8 bases fitting TRBD2. Germline assignment: CDR1 LGHDT and CDR2 YNNKEL (reference sequence). The CDR3 is 14 amino acids. V lost 4 bases to trimming and J lost 5 bases; unmatched junction nucleotides: 6. The CDR3 nucleotides are TGTGCCAGCAGCCCGACCAGCGGGGGTGAGACCCAGTACTTC. It is translated as CASSPTSGGETQYF.

The genes are TRBV24-1 and TRBJ2-1; 7 positions match TRBD1. Germline V gene data show CDR1 as KGHDR and CDR2 as SFDVKD. CDR3 length: 15 amino acids. V was pared by 4 bases and J by 8 bases, with 10 bases of the junction left unmatched. The CDR3 DNA reads as TGTGCCACCAGTGACGGAAGACAGGGCATCTATGAGCAGTTCTTC. Translating it yields CATSDGRQGIYEQFF.

J is TRBJ2-2 and V is TRBV18; 12 bases match TRBD2. This CDR3 spans 18 amino acids. Germline V gene lookup returns CDR1 KGHSH and CDR2 LQKENI. Germline trimming cut 1 base from V and 4 bases from J; bases unmatched to any gene: 7. CDR3 sequence: CASSPLGLAGGRTGELFF. For the CDR3, the DNA is TGTGCCAGCTCACCACTCGGCCTAGCGGGGGGGCGCACCGGGGAGCTGTTTTTT.